This T cell receptor beta chain was sequenced during a study of shared clonotypes between healthy human individuals (dated by TCRdb to 2019 to 2021). As for the study more broadly: A few men and a couple of women, aged 18 to 49 years, made up the cohort. To estimate repertoire size and how much clonotypes are shared between individuals, the study performed deep sequencing of blood TCR repertoires from about 5 healthy adults. Each donor's leukapheresis produced roughly between roughly 0.9 and 8.9 billion PBMCs. Per donor, three plates each were used for CD4 naive and CD4 memory, two for CD8 naive, and one for CD8 memory. To increase sequencing depth and limit assay-specific biases, TCR repertoire library preparation and sequencing were carried out by different laboratories using diverse techniques. What the authors observed across the whole study: Rarefaction of sorted-subset datasets indicated incomplete sequencing despite the large sequencing depth. When a handful of donors were compared, the shared fraction of clonotypes was roughly 5% for naive CD4, over 3% for naive CD8, more than 2% for memory CD4, and 0.4% for memory CD8. Clonotypes shared by all four sorted-subset donors showed higher generation probabilities than non-shared clonotypes. Naive subsets generally had larger estimated clonotype richness than memory subsets did. Pairwise subsampling indicated that sequencing depth was expected to affect the degree of clonotype sharing among donors. Because the study included only a small number of donors, the genetic and exposure-history diversity represented was limited. Sampling was restricted to blood, and TCR repertoires in tissue are likely to differ from TCR repertoires in blood.

Using the deep immunoSEQ assay, TCR CDR3 regions were amplified from genomic DNA by multiplex PCR. Genomic DNA extracted from each cell subset was distributed evenly over all wells of several immunoSEQ 96-well plates, and each plate served as one replicate. For sorted subsets, around 200 ng genomic DNA, equal to 30,000 or so T cell genomes, was loaded into each replicate PCR. The purified libraries were quantified using a Qubit 3.0 fluorometer, sized with a Bioanalyzer 2100, and then quantified again using the KAPA Library Quantification kit. Each immunoSEQ 96-well plate was sequenced on its own single-read 150-cycle Illumina NextSeq 550 flow cell. As for the authors' bioinformatics: Because the immunoSEQ output included only junctional sequences and no quality scores, the filtering could not be the same as the filtering used for full-length reads. To assign V/J genes and CDR3, sequences were annotated against IMGT germline references using PyIR, a Python wrapper for IgBLAST v1.9. Any read was removed if the V/J assignment was weak (E-value above 1e-6), the CDR3 was missing, or the read contained stop codons, out-of-frame junctions, or ambiguous translated residues. V3J clonotypes were defined by identical inferred V gene, J gene, and CDR3 amino acid sequence. Percentage overlap between repertoires was computed as shared unique clonotypes divided by the size of the smaller repertoire. Richness of each repertoire was evaluated using RTK rarefaction, the Chao1 estimator, and Recon v2.1 estimates of unobserved clonotypes. Generation probabilities were computed with OLGA for all TCRbeta clonotypes obtained by the gDNA method from several donors. The clones in this table, taken by TCRdb from immuneACCESS, are in-frame only. Not every clone is retained; where verified, under half of the shortfall comes from an unresolved V gene, and the cause of the rest is unknown. The D gene and trimming were derived from the DNA, and the V and J assignments and clone size from that table. This sample lists 1.5 million to 2.5 million clones; just under 95% were detected once. The ten largest clonotypes hold 0.95% to 1.5% of the sample.

To note about this clone: Which antigen it targets is not known. Qualities for individual bases were not recorded, and no much larger clone is one base off. Other DNA sequences within the sample encode an identical CDR3.

Per the germline V gene, MDHEN is the CDR1 and SYDVKM is the CDR2. The junction carries 9 bases between V and J, which are trimmed by 1 base and 0 bases respectively. Spanning cysteine to phenylalanine, the CDR3 consists of 15 amino acids. Only the CDR3 portion is preserved as DNA: 45 bases, with reading frame beginning at the first base. For the CD8 naive samples, CD45RO-negative cells were positively selected for CCR7, yielding a CD45RA+CCR7+ population from which TemRA cells were excluded. The donors were healthy, HIV-negative adults who had no recently reported acute infections or vaccinations. Only Caucasian adults living in Nashville, Tennessee, USA were represented among the donors. After blood collection by leukapheresis, PBMCs were isolated using Ficoll-Histopaque density gradient centrifugation and then cryopreserved in the vapor phase of liquid nitrogen. Analytical flow cytometry was used to check the purity and quantity of every magnetically sorted T cell population. Genomic DNA was isolated from every sorted fraction and measured by UV absorbance on a Nanodrop 2000c.

The sequencing sample was made of naive CD8+ T cells sorted from blood. The sample's cell subset or site label, in plain terms: CD45RA+CCR7+. The V gene is TRBV28 and the J gene is TRBJ1-1; the D gene is perhaps TRBD1, on 6 matching bases. The clonotype was recovered from a man between 18 and 29 years old in good health. The DNA reads TGTGCCAGCAGTTTATCGACAGGAGTGAACACTGAAGCTTTCTTT. Translated, this is CASSLSTGVNTEAFF.